This T cell receptor (beta chain) was captured by sequencing in a study of T-cell reconstitution after alpha-beta-depleted transplantation in children. This CDR3 spans 18 amino acids. Germline V gene lookup returns CDR1 SGHRS and CDR2 YFSETQ. Trimming pared 0 bases from V and 6 bases from J, leaving 25 bases between. As it was prepared, the TCRbeta library received unique molecular identifiers. TCRdb redid the calling of the PCR reads with MiXCR, one entry per CDR3 protein. The profile shows a few hundred thousand distinct CDR3 sequences, roughly 9.5% of them singletons. V is TRBV5-1 and J is TRBJ2-7; no definite D call. The receptor was derived from a human donor who donated a stem cell graft to a child with SCID. The sample was PBMCs from the stem cell graft donor, taken from the stem cell graft. The CDR3 sequence is CASSLAFVPQSLGFEQYF. Here the CDR3 DNA reads TGCGCCAGCAGCTTGGCCTTCGTCCCTCAATCTCTCGGCTTCGAGCAGTACTTC.